The rows below give T cell receptor beta chains drawn from one sample of a study of PD-1 blockade in classical Hodgkin lymphoma. Profiled with immunoSEQ multiplex PCR; TCRdb holds only in-frame clones, not every one. The data hold some 40,000 clones, with 76% observed a single time. Specimen: peripheral blood mononuclear cells (PBMCs), collected at baseline. The receptors were sampled from a human donor with classical Hodgkin lymphoma. CDR3s include the opening cysteine and the closing phenylalanine or tryptophan. A D gene is named only where the DNA matches it firmly. Clone size is shown for a subset of rows, as once, few, many or a class of expanded clone.

TRBJ1-1,.,15,.,TRBV6-6,TGTGCCAGCAGTGACAACCCCGGAGGGCACACTGAAGCTTTCTTT,CASSDNPGGHTEAFF
TRBJ2-3,.,16,.,TRBV7-2,TGTGCCAGCAGTAGGACCAGCGGCAGCCCCCCAGATACGCAGTATTTT,CASSRTSGSPPDTQYF
TRBJ2-7,few,12,.,TRBV5-1,TGCGCCAGCAGCTTGAGAGGGTACGAGCAGTACTTC,CASSLRGYEQYF
TRBJ1-5,.,15,TRBD1,TRBV18,TGTGCCAGCTCACCCGGACAGGTTAGCAATCAGCCCCAGCATTTT,CASSPGQVSNQPQHF
TRBJ2-3,medium-sized,14,TRBD2,TRBV7-3,TGTGCCAGCTCTCGGCTAGCGGGAGTAGATACGCAGTATTTT,CASSRLAGVDTQYF
TRBJ2-1,.,14,.,TRBV7-6,TGTGCCAGCAGCTCCGACGGGTCCTACAATGAGCAGTTCTTC,CASSSDGSYNEQFF
TRBJ2-7,.,12,.,TRBV2,TGTGCCAGCAGGATAAGCTCCTACGAGCAGTACTTC,CASRISSYEQYF
TRBJ2-2,.,16,.,TRBV11-3,TGTGCCAGCAGCCCGGGGGGCGCGGGAGACGTCGGGGAGCTGTTTTTT,CASSPGGAGDVGELFF
TRBJ1-2,.,15,.,TRBV12-2,TGTGCAAGTCGCTTAACCGCCGGACAGGGGCTTGGCTACACCTTC,CASRLTAGQGLGYTF
TRBJ2-1,.,14,.,TRBV28,TGTGCCAGCAGTCTTTCTAGCTCCTACAATGAGCAGTTCTTC,CASSLSSSYNEQFF
TRBJ2-2,.,14,.,TRBV7-2,TGTGCCAGCAGCCGGGACACGAACACCGGGGAGCTGTTTTTT,CASSRDTNTGELFF
TRBJ2-5,.,15,.,TRBV7-3,TGTGCCAGCAGCCTGGACCCCACAGACCAAGAGACCCAGTACTTC,CASSLDPTDQETQYF
TRBJ1-6,once,15,.,TRBV6-1,TGTGCCAGCAGGTTCGGTTTAGAACCTAATTCACCCCTCCACTTT,CASRFGLEPNSPLHF
TRBJ2-7,.,17,.,TRBV7-8,TGTGCCAGCAGCCCTACCCCAGGGGGGACAACACCCTACGAGCAGTACTTC,CASSPTPGGTTPYEQYF
TRBJ2-1,many,17,TRBD2,TRBV7-9,TGTGCCAGCAGCTTGTGGCTAGCGGGAGTCCAGAGCAATGAGCAGTTCTTC,CASSLWLAGVQSNEQFF
TRBJ2-1,few,15,.,TRBV28,TGTGCCAGCAGCCCCCTAGACAGATCCTACAATGAGCAGTTCTTC,CASSPLDRSYNEQFF
TRBJ2-5,.,12,.,TRBV7-9,TGTGCCAGCAGCTTATACACGGAGACCCAGTACTTC,CASSLYTETQYF
TRBJ2-7,once,14,.,TRBV9,TGTGCCAGCAGCAACGGACAGTTCTCCTACGAGCAGTACTTC,CASSNGQFSYEQYF
TRBJ2-1,.,15,.,TRBV5-1,TGCGCCAGCAGGTCCGGGACCCCGTCCTACAATGAGCAGTTCTTC,CASRSGTPSYNEQFF
TRBJ2-2,.,18,.,TRBV28,TGTGCCAGCAGTTTATATCGATGGGCCCCTAGGGGCACCGGGGAGCTGTTTTTT,CASSLYRWAPRGTGELFF
TRBJ1-2,once,12,.,TRBV28,TGTGCCAGCAGTTACTCTAACTATGGCTACACCTTC,CASSYSNYGYTF
TRBJ1-1,.,19,.,TRBV7-2,TGTGCCAGCAGCTTATTAGGCCTTGGACCAAGGGGTGGAAACACTGAAGCTTTCTTT,CASSLLGLGPRGGNTEAFF
TRBJ2-7,.,12,.,TRBV7-8,TGTGCCAGCAGCCCACCCGAATGGAAGCAGTACTTC,CASSPPEWKQYF
TRBJ2-3,few,14,.,TRBV5-1,TGCGCCAGCAATCGGGGAGGCAGCACAGATACGCAGTATTTT,CASNRGGSTDTQYF
TRBJ2-7,.,16,.,TRBV21-1,TGTGCCAGCAGCAAACTCGTAGGGGACACAGACTACGAGCAGTACTTC,CASSKLVGDTDYEQYF
TRBJ1-2,.,16,.,TRBV10-2,TGCGCCAGCACCGAACTGGGGGGGCTTCTAAACTATGGCTACACCTTC,CASTELGGLLNYGYTF
TRBJ1-1,.,14,.,TRBV11-3,TGTGCCAGCAGCTCCTCAACAGGAGAGACTGAAGCTTTCTTT,CASSSSTGETEAFF
TRBJ2-2,.,20,.,TRBV10-3,TGTGCCATCAGTGAGCCCTTGGGACGGATCCGTACACATAACACCGGGGAGCTGTTTTTT,CAISEPLGRIRTHNTGELFF
TRBJ2-1,.,18,TRBD2,TRBV28,TGTGCCAGCAGTCCTCGCGGAGCGGGAGGTGGGTCCTACAATGAGCAGTTCTTC,CASSPRGAGGGSYNEQFF
TRBJ2-1,few,17,.,TRBV4-1,TGCGCCAGCAGCCAAGCCGACATGGGATTTACCTACAATGAGCAGTTCTTC,CASSQADMGFTYNEQFF
TRBJ2-5,.,12,.,TRBV28,TGTGCCAGCAGTTCACTCCAAGAGACCCAGTACTTC,CASSSLQETQYF
TRBJ2-2,once,13,.,TRBV5-6,TGTGCCAGCAGCCGACGGAGTACCGGGGAGCTGTTTTTT,CASSRRSTGELFF
TRBJ1-1,.,16,.,TRBV7-9,TGTGCCAGCAGCTTAGTCGAGACAGAGCACTTCACTGAAGCTTTCTTT,CASSLVETEHFTEAFF
TRBJ1-2,.,12,.,TRBV6-5,TGTGCCAGCAGTGAGGGAACTTGGGGCTACACCTTC,CASSEGTWGYTF
TRBJ1-2,.,11,.,TRBV2,TGTGCCAGCAGTGGGGGAGCGGGCTACACCTTC,CASSGGAGYTF
TRBJ2-1,.,14,.,TRBV6-5,TGTGCCAGCAGGGCCAACAGGGCCGGCAATGAGCAGTTCTTC,CASRANRAGNEQFF
TRBJ2-7,.,14,.,TRBV27,TGTGCCAGCAGTCTACAGGGTCCTCCCTACGAGCAGTACTTC,CASSLQGPPYEQYF
TRBJ1-4,.,11,.,TRBV2,TGTGCCAGCAGTTACGATTGGTACCTGTTTTTT,CASSYDWYLFF
TRBJ1-5,.,16,TRBD1,TRBV19,TGTGCCAGTAGTCTCCGGACAGGTACTAGCAATCAGCCCCAGCATTTT,CASSLRTGTSNQPQHF
TRBJ2-7,few,12,.,TRBV2,TGTGCCAGCAGGGACAGTCCCTACGAGCAGTACTTC,CASRDSPYEQYF
TRBJ1-1,.,13,.,TRBV18,TGTGCCAGCACCGGGACTAGGGAGGCTGAAGCTTTCTTT,CASTGTREAEAFF
TRBJ1-6,.,14,.,TRBV30,TGTGCCTGCTATAAAGAAACCTATAATTCACCCCTCCACTTT,CACYKETYNSPLHF
TRBJ1-2,.,13,TRBD1,TRBV11-2,TGTGCCAGCAGCGCAGGGGGTGGCTATGGCTACACCTTC,CASSAGGGYGYTF
TRBJ2-1,.,13,.,TRBV11-2,TGTGCCAGCAGCTTATTTATGGGCAATGAGCAGTTCTTC,CASSLFMGNEQFF
TRBJ1-2,.,14,.,TRBV4-1,TGCGCCAGCAGCCAAGATTGGGGCTATCATGGCTACACCTTC,CASSQDWGYHGYTF
TRBJ2-6,.,14,.,TRBV6-5,TGTGCCAGCAGATACAGGGCTGGGGCCAACGTCCTGACTTTC,CASRYRAGANVLTF
TRBJ2-5,.,16,TRBD2,TRBV7-9,TGTGCCAGCAGCGTCCGGTGGGGCGGGAGTGAAGAGACCCAGTACTTC,CASSVRWGGSEETQYF
TRBJ2-2,.,13,.,TRBV7-6,TGTGCCAGCAGCTTTACGCTTTACGGGGAGCTGTTTTTT,CASSFTLYGELFF